The subject of this entry is one T cell receptor beta chain. Here immunoSEQ multiplex PCR was the method, and the copy in TCRdb shows in-frame clones only, minus some. The table has some 140,000 clones, roughly 92% seen once. The data were taken from a study of control samples from healthy donors and cancer patients. The CDR3 consists of 11 residues. The V gene's germline CDR1 is DFQATT and CDR2 SNEGSKA (reference sequence). The V end was cut by 4 bases, the J end by 4 bases, with 8 bases between. This clonotype originated in a man aged 30-40 years in good health. The specimen sequenced was blood. The V call is TRBV20-1, the J call TRBJ2-7; D uncertain. Written as DNA, the CDR3 is TGCAGTGCTACCAGCCTGTACGAGCAGTACTTC. Residues: CSATSLYEQYF.